This T cell receptor (beta chain) stems from a study of blood T cell repertoires in COVID-19 (dated by TCRdb to the early 2020s). In the study overall: Samples from collaborators originated in the United States, Italy and Spain and spanned both the acute and convalescent phases of COVID-19. The prospective study material was composed of cDNA or gDNA derived from T cells, B-cell-depleted T cells, or PBMCs. Subjects who had been exposed to COVID-19, were actively infected with it, or had recovered from it provided the deeply sampled blood TCRbeta repertoires that made up the dataset. The repertoires were made available in a free public database intended to serve as a resource for research on the immune response to SARS-CoV-2. Samples came from the ongoing ImmuneRACE study (first 160 participants) plus 1,254 subjects from 6 global collaborators. A de-identified subject ID, COVID-19 status, age in years and sex were almost always included in the sample metadata. HLA class I and class II types, where available, came from metadata supplied by the sample provider rather than from assay-based typing.

TCRbeta CDR3 regions were amplified from genomic DNA by means of the immunoSEQ Assay, a bias-controlled multiplex PCR. The published analysis was carried out like this. The number of nucleated cells in each sample was estimated from the amplification of reference gene primers within the assay. Sequence reads were collapsed and filtered to measure the absolute abundance of every unique TCRbeta CDR3 rearrangement. For each sample, productive Simpson clonality was calculated by taking the square root of Simpson's diversity index across productive rearrangements. Held by TCRdb, this immuneACCESS table contains in-frame sequences only and omits some clones. Under half of the omission traces to an unresolved V gene where checked; the cause of the rest is unknown. V and J calls and clone size are as listed in that table; D and trimming were resolved from the DNA. This sample holds 250,000 to 300,000 clones; about 93% were observed only once. The ten most abundant clones make up roughly 1.1% of the sample.

The paper's findings and limits, for the study overall: The amount of clinical and demographic metadata varied by source and participant and was provided uncurated.

Including cysteine and phenylalanine, the CDR3 has 11 amino acids. CDR3 DNA only is kept here, 33 bases in frame from base 1. The junction shows trimming of 7 bases on V and 3 bases on J, plus 6 bases between the germline ends. According to the germline V gene, CDR1 reads SNHLY and CDR2 reads FYNNEI. Participants in the prospective study were aged about 18 to 90 years, lived in 20 to 30 United States geographic areas, and enrolled through a virtual design. In the prospective study, participants were assigned to cohorts based on the clinical history participants reported in a screening survey and a study questionnaire. Recovered participants in ImmuneRACE Cohort 3 were defined as having two consecutive negative NP/OP PCR tests, clearance from a healthcare professional, or resolution of symptoms. Mobile phlebotomists in the prospective study collected whole blood, serum and a nasopharyngeal or oropharyngeal swab from every participant. Prospective study participants could optionally give additional blood draws and questionnaires over an approximately 2-month period. Blood samples from the prospective study were shipped frozen or at room temperature prior to DNA extraction.

This clone was counted a single time. Its antigen specificity is not known. The input lacks base qualities; no much larger clone sits a single base away. This chain is built from TRBV2 and TRBJ1-2; no D gene is confidently identified. The specimen was PBMCs or T cells enriched from blood (not recorded which). The TCR was taken from a young woman who had recovered from COVID-19. In nucleotide form, the sequence is TGTGCCAGCACGCAGTACTATGGCTACACCTTC. The resulting protein is CASTQYYGYTF.